This entry describes one T cell receptor (beta chain). Measured with immunoSEQ multiplex PCR; TCRdb has only the in-frame clones, and not every one. The sample shows about 310,000 clones, approximately 88% of them seen only once. The sample originates from a study of blood T cell repertoires in COVID-19. What was sequenced was PBMCs or T cells enriched from blood (not recorded which). This receptor was identified in a woman between 18 and 29 years old who had recovered from COVID-19.

The DNA for the CDR3 is TGTGCCACCCGAGCTGGGACAGGGTATAAGGATGAGCAGTTCTTC. Amino acids: CATRAGTGYKDEQFF. The chain recombines TRBV24-1 with TRBJ2-1; 9 bases fit TRBD1. Germline V CDR1 and CDR2: KGHDR, SFDVKD. V was pared by 9 bases and J by 8 bases, with 13 bases of the junction left unmatched. The CDR3 spans 15 residues.